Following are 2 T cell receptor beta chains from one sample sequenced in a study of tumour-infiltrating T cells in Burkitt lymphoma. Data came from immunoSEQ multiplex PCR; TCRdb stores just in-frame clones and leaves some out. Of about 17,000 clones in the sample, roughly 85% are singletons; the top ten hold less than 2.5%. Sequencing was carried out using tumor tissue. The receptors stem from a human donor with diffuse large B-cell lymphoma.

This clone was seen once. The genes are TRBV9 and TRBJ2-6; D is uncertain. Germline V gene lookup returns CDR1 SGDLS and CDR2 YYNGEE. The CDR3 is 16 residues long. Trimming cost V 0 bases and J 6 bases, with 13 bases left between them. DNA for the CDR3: TGTGCCAGCAGCGTAGTTCGGATGGGTCCGGCCAACGTCCTGACTTTC. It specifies CASSVVRMGPANVLTF.

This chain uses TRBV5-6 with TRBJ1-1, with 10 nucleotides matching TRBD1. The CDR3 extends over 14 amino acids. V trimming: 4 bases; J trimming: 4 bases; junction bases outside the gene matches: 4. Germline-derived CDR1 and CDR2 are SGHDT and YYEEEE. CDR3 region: CASSTGQGFTEAFF. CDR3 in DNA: TGTGCCAGCAGCACGGGACAGGGGTTCACTGAAGCTTTCTTT.